The sequence of this T cell receptor beta chain was determined in a study of blood T cell repertoires in COVID-19. TCRdb's copy holds only in-frame clones and misses some; the assay was immunoSEQ multiplex PCR. Here the sample spans about 140,000 clones, over 80% being singletons. Germline-derived CDR1 and CDR2 are SGHRS and YFSETQ. The ends lost 4 bases at V and 3 bases at J; junction bases unmatched: 10. The CDR3 is 17 residues long. This receptor was obtained from a man between 65 and 85 years old who had been exposed to COVID-19. The V and J genes are TRBV5-1 and TRBJ2-3; 11 bases fit TRBD2. Sequences were obtained from PBMCs or T cells enriched from blood (not recorded which). For the CDR3, the DNA is TGCGCCAGCAGCGGGGCCCGGACTAGCGGGCTAACAGATACGCAGTATTTT. Encoded protein: CASSGARTSGLTDTQYF. The variable domain in full, with the rest retrieved from reference TRBV5-1 and TRBJ2-3, is KAGVTQTPRYLIKTRGQQVTLSCSPISGHRSVSWYQQTPGQGLQFLFEYFSETQRNKGNFPGRFSGRQFSNSRSEMNVSTLELGDSALYLCASSGARTSGLTDTQYFGPGTRLTVL.